This T cell receptor (beta chain) was captured by sequencing in a study of shared clonotypes between healthy human individuals. Broader study findings: Rarefaction showed sorted-subset sequencing was incomplete despite large depth. Few donors restricted represented genetic and exposure-history diversity.

About this clone itself: The antigen remains undetermined.

V lost 4 bases and J 8 bases, leaving 18 bases between the germline ends. The CDR3 is made up of 15 amino acids. Germline V CDR1 and CDR2: SNHLY, FYNNEI. Donors, healthy HIV-negative adults, lacked recent acute infections or vaccinations. Division of CD4+ cells produced a CD45RA+ naive subset and a CD45RA-negative memory subset. Produced via immunoSEQ multiplex PCR; TCRdb's table is partial and in-frame only. The repertoire holds over 2 million clones, with around 92% as singletons. This receptor was taken from a man aged 18-30 years in good health. Some clones in this sample may be carry-over from other donors' samples. The rearrangement links TRBV2 to TRBJ1-3; TRBD1 is a possible D gene (6 bases). The sequenced material came from naive CD4+ T cells from PBMCs. This sample's subset: CD45RA+ positively selected. As DNA, the CDR3 is TGTGCCAGCAGTGGGCTGACAGGCCCTTTGGACACCATATATTTT. The encoded protein is CASSGLTGPLDTIYF.